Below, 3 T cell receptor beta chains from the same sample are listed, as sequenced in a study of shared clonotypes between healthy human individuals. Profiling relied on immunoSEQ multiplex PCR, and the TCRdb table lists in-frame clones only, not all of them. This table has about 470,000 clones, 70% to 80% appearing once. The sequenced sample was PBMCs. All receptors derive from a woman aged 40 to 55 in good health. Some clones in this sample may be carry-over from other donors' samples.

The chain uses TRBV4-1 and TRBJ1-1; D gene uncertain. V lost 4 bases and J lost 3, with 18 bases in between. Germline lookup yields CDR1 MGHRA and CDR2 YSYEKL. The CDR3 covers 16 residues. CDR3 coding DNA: TGCGCCAGCAGCCGTTGGACGAGGCCTGGGGACACTGAAGCTTTCTTT. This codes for CASSRWTRPGDTEAFF.

The CDR3 nucleotides are TGTGCCAGCAGTGCCTCGACAGGGGTTGTCTACGAGCAGTACTTC. It specifies CASSASTGVVYEQYF. The genes are TRBV6-4 and TRBJ2-7; 8 nucleotides match TRBD1. Trimming removed 4 bases from V and 3 bases from J; junction bases left unmatched: 8. In germline, CDR1 is MRHNA, CDR2 SNTAGT. The CDR3 runs to 15 residues.

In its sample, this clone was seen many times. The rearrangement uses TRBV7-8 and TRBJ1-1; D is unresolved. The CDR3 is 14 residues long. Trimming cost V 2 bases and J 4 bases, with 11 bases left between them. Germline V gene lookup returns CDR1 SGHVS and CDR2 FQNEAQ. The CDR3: CASSLLGGITEAFF. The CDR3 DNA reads TGTGCCAGCAGCTTACTGGGAGGGATCACTGAAGCTTTCTTT.